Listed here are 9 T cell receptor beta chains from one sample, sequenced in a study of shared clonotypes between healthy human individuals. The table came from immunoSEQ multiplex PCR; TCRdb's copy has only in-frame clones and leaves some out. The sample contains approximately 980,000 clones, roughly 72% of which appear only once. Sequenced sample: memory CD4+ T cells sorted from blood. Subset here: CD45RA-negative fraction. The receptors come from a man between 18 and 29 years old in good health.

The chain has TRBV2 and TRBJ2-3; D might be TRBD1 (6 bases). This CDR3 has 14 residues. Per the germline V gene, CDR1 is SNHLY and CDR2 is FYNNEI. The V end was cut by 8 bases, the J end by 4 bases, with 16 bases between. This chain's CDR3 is CASGGTGSPDTQYF. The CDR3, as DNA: TGTGCCAGCGGGGGTACAGGGTCCCCAGATACGCAGTATTTT.

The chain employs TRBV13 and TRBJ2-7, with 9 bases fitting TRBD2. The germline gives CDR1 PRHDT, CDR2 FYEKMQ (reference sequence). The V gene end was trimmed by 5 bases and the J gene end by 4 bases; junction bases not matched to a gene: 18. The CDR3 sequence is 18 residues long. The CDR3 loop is CASSVGTSLSRMVYEQYF. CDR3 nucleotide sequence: TGTGCCAGCAGCGTGGGGACTAGCCTCTCGAGGATGGTGTACGAGCAGTACTTC.

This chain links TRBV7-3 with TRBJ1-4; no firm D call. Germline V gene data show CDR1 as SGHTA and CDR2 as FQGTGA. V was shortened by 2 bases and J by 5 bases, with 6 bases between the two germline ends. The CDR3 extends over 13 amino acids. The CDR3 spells CASSLGMNEKLFF. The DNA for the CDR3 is TGTGCCAGCAGCTTAGGGATGAATGAAAAACTGTTTTTT. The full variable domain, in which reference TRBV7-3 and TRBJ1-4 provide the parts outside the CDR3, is GAGVSQTPSNKVTEKGKYVELRCDPISGHTALYWYRQSLGQGPEFLIYFQGTGAADDSGLPNDRFFAVRPEGSVSTLKIQRTERGDSAVYLCASSLGMNEKLFFGSGTQLSVL.

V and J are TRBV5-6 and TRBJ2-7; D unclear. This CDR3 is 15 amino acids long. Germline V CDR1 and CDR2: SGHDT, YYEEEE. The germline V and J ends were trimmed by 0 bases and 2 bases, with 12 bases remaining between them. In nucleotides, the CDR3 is TGTGCCAGCAGCTTGGATCAGGTGGGCACCTACGAGCAGTACTTC. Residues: CASSLDQVGTYEQYF.

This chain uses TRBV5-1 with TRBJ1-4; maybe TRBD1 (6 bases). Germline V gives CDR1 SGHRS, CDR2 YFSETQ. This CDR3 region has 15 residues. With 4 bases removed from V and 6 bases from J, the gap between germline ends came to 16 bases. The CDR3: CASSGAGAGDEKLFF. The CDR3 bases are TGCGCCAGCAGCGGTGCAGGGGCAGGGGATGAAAAACTGTTTTTT. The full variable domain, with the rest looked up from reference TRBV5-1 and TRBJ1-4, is KAGVTQTPRYLIKTRGQQVTLSCSPISGHRSVSWYQQTPGQGLQFLFEYFSETQRNKGNFPGRFSGRQFSNSRSEMNVSTLELGDSALYLCASSGAGAGDEKLFFGSGTQLSVL.

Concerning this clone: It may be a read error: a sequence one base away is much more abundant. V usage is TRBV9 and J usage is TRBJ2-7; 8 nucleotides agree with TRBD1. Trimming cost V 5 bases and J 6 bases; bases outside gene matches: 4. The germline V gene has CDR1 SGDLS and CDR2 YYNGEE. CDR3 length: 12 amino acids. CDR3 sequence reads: CASSATGGEQYF. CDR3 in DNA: TGTGCCAGCAGTGCTACAGGGGGCGAGCAGTACTTC. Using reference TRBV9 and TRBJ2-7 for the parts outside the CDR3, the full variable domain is DSGVTQTPKHLITATGQRVTLRCSPRSGDLSVYWYQQSLDQGLQFLIQYYNGEERAKGNILERFSAQQFPDLHSELNLSSLELGDSALYFCASSATGGEQYFGPGTRLTVT.

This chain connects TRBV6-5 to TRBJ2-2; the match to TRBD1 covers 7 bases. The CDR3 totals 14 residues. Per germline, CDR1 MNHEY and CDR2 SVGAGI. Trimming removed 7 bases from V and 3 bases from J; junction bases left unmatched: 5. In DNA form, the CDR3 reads TGTGCCAGCATATCAGGGGGTGACACCGGGGAGCTGTTTTTT. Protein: CASISGGDTGELFF.

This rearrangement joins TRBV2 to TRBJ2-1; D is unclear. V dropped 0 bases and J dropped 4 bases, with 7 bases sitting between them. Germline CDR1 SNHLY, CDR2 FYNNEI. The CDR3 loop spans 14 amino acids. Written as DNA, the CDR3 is TGTGCCAGCAGTGAAGCGCTCCAGTACAATGAGCAGTTCTTC. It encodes CASSEALQYNEQFF.

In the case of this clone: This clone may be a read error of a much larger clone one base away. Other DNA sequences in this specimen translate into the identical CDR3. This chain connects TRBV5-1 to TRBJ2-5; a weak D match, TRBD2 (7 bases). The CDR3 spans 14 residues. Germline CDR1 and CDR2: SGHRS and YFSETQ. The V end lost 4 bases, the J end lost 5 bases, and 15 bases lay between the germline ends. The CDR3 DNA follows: TGCGCCAGCAGCAATAGTGGGGGGGCCGAGACCCAGTACTTC. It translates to CASSNSGGAETQYF.